This T cell receptor (beta chain) comes out of a study of cytomegalovirus exposure and HLA in healthy donors. Study-level results: Rare TCR sequences predominated, though certain public TCRs were found in many donors.

The PCR employed 60 Vbeta primers together with 13 Jbeta primers. Sequencing used immunoSEQ multiplex PCR; TCRdb keeps in-frame clones, though not all of them. The sample includes about 190,000 clones, 70% to 75% of them seen just once. Donors were nominally healthy when sampled, though unrecorded immune exposures were likely. For this clone: Its antigen is still unknown.

This sequence originates from a woman aged 25 to 39 in good health and CMV-seropositive. The sample was PBMCs.

The CDR3 protein is CASSSWGTSGRSSYEQYF. CDR3 DNA sequence: TGTGCCAGCAGCTCATGGGGGACTAGCGGGAGGTCTTCCTACGAGCAGTACTTC. The V and J genes are TRBV7-9 and TRBJ2-7; 15 bases are shared with TRBD2. The CDR3 runs to 18 residues. CDR1 and CDR2 (germline): SEHNR, FQNEAQ (reference sequence). With 4 bases clipped from V and 1 base from J, the junction kept 8 bases outside the gene matches. The full variable domain, in which reference TRBV7-9 and TRBJ2-7 provide the parts outside the CDR3, is DTGVSQNPRHKITKRGQNVTFRCDPISEHNRLYWYRQTLGQGPEFLTYFQNEAQLEKSRLLSDRFSAERPKGSFSTLEIQRTEQGDSAMYLCASSSWGTSGRSSYEQYFGPGTRLTVT.